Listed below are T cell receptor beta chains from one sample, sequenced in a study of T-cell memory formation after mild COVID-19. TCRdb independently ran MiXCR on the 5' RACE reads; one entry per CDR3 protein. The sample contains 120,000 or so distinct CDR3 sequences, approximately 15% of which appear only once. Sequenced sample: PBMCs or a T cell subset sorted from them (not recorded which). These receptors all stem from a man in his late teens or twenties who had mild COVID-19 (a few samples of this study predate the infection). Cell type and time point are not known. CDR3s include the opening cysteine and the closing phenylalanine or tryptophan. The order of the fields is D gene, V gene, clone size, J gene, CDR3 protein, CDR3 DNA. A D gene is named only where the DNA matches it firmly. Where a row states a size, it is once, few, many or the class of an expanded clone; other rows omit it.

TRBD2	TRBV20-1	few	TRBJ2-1	CSSGKAYNEQFF	TGCTCTAGCGGGAAGGCCTACAATGAGCAGTTCTTC
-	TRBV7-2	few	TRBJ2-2	CASSLRSASNTGELFF	TGTGCCAGCAGCTTAAGGTCGGCTTCGAACACCGGGGAGCTGTTTTTT
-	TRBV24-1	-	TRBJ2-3	CATSDSTDTQYF	TGTGCCACCAGTGATTCCACAGATACGCAGTATTTT
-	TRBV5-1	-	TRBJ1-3	CASSLAGGNSGNTIYF	TGCGCCAGCAGCTTGGCCGGGGGGAACTCTGGAAACACCATATATTTT
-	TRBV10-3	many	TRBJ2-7	CAISPVGFYEQYF	TGTGCCATCAGTCCCGTGGGGTTCTACGAGCAGTACTTC
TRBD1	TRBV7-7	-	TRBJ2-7	CASSSDRGDEQYF	TGTGCCAGCAGCTCAGACAGGGGGGATGAGCAGTACTTC
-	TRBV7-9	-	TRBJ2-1	CASSLELAFSNEQFF	TGTGCCAGCAGCTTAGAGTTGGCCTTCTCCAATGAGCAGTTCTTC
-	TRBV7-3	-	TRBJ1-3	CASSLSTGNTIYF	TGTGCCAGCAGCTTAAGTACTGGAAACACCATATATTTT
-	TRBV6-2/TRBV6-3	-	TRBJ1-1	CASSYSRVTEAFF	TGTGCCAGCAGTTACTCGAGAGTCACTGAAGCTTTCTTT
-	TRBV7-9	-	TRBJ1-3	CASSLNLRSGNTIYF	TGTGCCAGCAGCTTAAACCTTCGCTCTGGAAACACCATATATTTT
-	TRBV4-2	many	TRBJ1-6	CASSHTSGYNSPLHF	TGTGCCAGCAGCCACACCTCAGGGTATAATTCACCCCTCCACTTT